Below, one T cell receptor (beta chain) is given with its context. Its antigen is undetermined. This table comes from immunoSEQ multiplex PCR, and its TCRdb copy is limited to in-frame clones, with some not included. The table lists about 54,000 clones, 91% of them singletons. This specimen comes from a study of OX40 agonist ivuxolimab in advanced cancers. Points from the study as a whole: Relatively little clonal expansion, among the lowest observed, appeared in partial responders at 0.1-3.0 mg/kg.

Germline CDR1 is SEHNR and CDR2 is FQNEAQ (reference sequence). The length of the CDR3 is 18 residues. Trimming removed 7 bases from V and 0 bases from J, with 22 bases in between. The starting material was CD4+ or CD8+ T cells sorted from blood, obtained in a trial of the OX40 agonist ivuxolimab. The chain joins TRBV7-9 to TRBJ2-1; a weak D match, TRBD2 (6 bases). This receptor was taken from an adult with an advanced solid tumor such as melanoma, head and neck, liver or kidney cancer. CDR3 sequence: CASIHPLAGRSSYNEQFF. In nucleotides, the CDR3 is TGTGCCAGCATCCACCCCTTGGCGGGGAGAAGCTCCTACAATGAGCAGTTCTTC.